The 3 T cell receptor beta chains in this list originate from one sample, sequenced in a study of molecular identifiers for immune sequencing clone quantification. TCRdb re-analysed the PCR reads in MiXCR, keeping a single row per CDR3 protein. This sample carries over 85,000 distinct CDR3 sequences, about 23% of them seen once, and the ten largest clones take roughly 0.76%. Specimen: naive CD8+ T cells from blood, with Jurkat cell RNA spiked in. Stated subset: FACS-sorted CD8+CD4-CCR7+CD45RA+ naive T cells. These receptors all come from a human donor in good health. Some libraries in this study had Jurkat cell RNA spiked in.

Turning to this clonotype: This may come from a read error, since a much larger clone is one base off. The chain employs TRBV12-3 or TRBV12-4 and TRBJ1-6; no definite D call. The CDR3 loop spans 14 amino acids. CDR3 coding DNA: TGTGCCAACAGTTTGGGCTTCGGTAGTTCACCCCTCCACTTT. It specifies CANSLGFGSSPLHF.

A word on this clonotype: A much larger clone sits a single nucleotide away, making a read error possible. The chain has TRBV7-9 and TRBJ2-5; D possibly corresponds to TRBD2 (6 bases). Germline V CDR1 and CDR2: SEHNR, FQNEAQ (reference sequence). This CDR3 is built from 15 residues. CDR3 nucleotides: TGTGCCAGCAGCTTCTGGGCGGGGAACCAAAAGACCCAGTACTTC. This gives the protein CASSFWAGNQKTQYF.

This chain connects TRBV7-9 to TRBJ2-5; maybe TRBD2 (6 bases). This CDR3 has 14 residues. CDR1 and CDR2 from the germline V gene are SEHNR and FQNEAQ (reference sequence). V gave up 5 bases and J gave up 5 bases, with 15 bases separating them. The CDR3 nucleotides are TGTGCCAGCAGCCCCTACCGGGACTTCGAGACCCAGTACTTC. Its protein product is CASSPYRDFETQYF. Based on the CDR3 plus reference TRBV7-9 and TRBJ2-5, the full variable domain is DTGVSQNPRHKITKRGQNVTFRCDPISEHNRLYWYRQTLGQGPEFLTYFQNEAQLEKSRLLSDRFSAERPKGSFSTLEIQRTEQGDSAMYLCASSPYRDFETQYFGPGTRLLVL.